Each of the 32 T cell receptor beta chains below was sequenced from the same sample in a study of blood T cell repertoires in COVID-19. The repertoire was sequenced with immunoSEQ multiplex PCR; TCRdb's copy has only in-frame clones and lacks some. The data hold fewer than 300,000 clones, with about 93% observed a single time. Sequencing was carried out using PBMCs or T cells enriched from blood (not recorded which). The receptors were gathered from a woman aged 25 to 39 who had recovered from COVID-19.

The chain uses TRBV4-3 and TRBJ1-4; the match to TRBD1 covers 9 bases. This CDR3 has 17 amino acids. V shed 0 bases and J 7 bases; nucleotides not matched to a gene: 9. The germline gives CDR1 LGHNA, CDR2 YSLEER. DNA for the CDR3: TGCGCCAGCAGCCAAGATTGGGGACAGGGACGCGGTGAAAAACTGTTTTTT. Protein product: CASSQDWGQGRGEKLFF.

The chain recombines TRBV19 with TRBJ1-5; TRBD1 agrees at 10 bases. Losses at the gene ends were 5 bases for V and 5 bases for J; bases not matched to a gene: 6. Germline V gene sequence: CDR1 LNHDA, CDR2 SQIVND (reference sequence). The CDR3 has 15 residues. The CDR3 sequence is CASSVRQGADQPQHF. The CDR3 DNA reads TGTGCCAGTAGTGTTAGACAGGGGGCAGATCAGCCCCAGCATTTT.

J is TRBJ1-5 and V is TRBV6-5, with 10 bases identical to TRBD1. The V and J ends lost 6 bases and 7 bases, in that order; junction bases with no gene match: 9. CDR3 length: 15 amino acids. Germline values: CDR1 MNHEY, CDR2 SVGAGI. The DNA of the CDR3 is TGTGCCAGCAGCCCCGGGACAGGGGTTAACCAGCCCCAGCATTTT. Amino acids: CASSPGTGVNQPQHF.

DNA of the CDR3: TGTGCCAGCAGCTTAGATCCGGTACCCTACGAGCAGTACTTC. Its protein product is CASSLDPVPYEQYF. The chain uses TRBV7-9 and TRBJ2-7, with no clear D. The germline V gene has CDR1 SEHNR and CDR2 FQNEAQ (reference sequence). Trimming left V 1 base short and J 2 bases short, with 9 bases between. CDR3 length: 14 amino acids.

This clone was detected only a few times. The chain has TRBV3-1 (or the pseudogene TRBV3-2) and TRBJ1-2; D is perhaps TRBD1 (5 bases). CDR1 is LGHDT, CDR2 YNNKEL, per germline (reference sequence). This CDR3 comprises 14 residues. V lost 0 bases to trimming and J lost 13 bases, with 18 bases between them. The CDR3 bases are TGTGCCAGCAGCCAAGAAGCTGGGGTGACCGACAGCACCTTC. Its protein product is CASSQEAGVTDSTF.

CDR3 bases: TGTGCCAGCAGCTTCGAGAGTGCAACCTACAATGAGCAGTTCTTC. It yields the protein CASSFESATYNEQFF. The chain recombines TRBV11-2 with TRBJ2-1; no clear D. V lost 3 bases to trimming and J lost 2 bases, with 11 bases between them. From germline, CDR1 is SGHAT and CDR2 FQNNGV. The CDR3 contains 15 residues.

The chain has TRBV29-1 and TRBJ2-3; 9 positions match TRBD2. Germline lookup yields CDR1 SQVTM and CDR2 ANQGSEA. The CDR3 runs to 13 residues. V gave up 5 bases and J gave up 6 bases; unmatched junction bases: 6. CDR3 sequence reads: CSVLAGTGDTQYF. The CDR3 nucleotides are TGCAGCGTTCTAGCGGGGACGGGGGATACGCAGTATTTT.

J is TRBJ1-3 and V is TRBV10-3; D call uncertain. This CDR3 contains 14 residues. V was shortened by 1 base and J by 3 bases, with 7 bases between the two germline ends. CDR1 and CDR2 from the germline V gene are ENHRY and SYGVKD. CDR3 DNA: TGTGCCATCAGTGAGTTTGAGAATGGAAACACCATATATTTT. It is translated as CAISEFENGNTIYF.

The CDR3 nucleotides are TGTGCCAGCAGTTACCATGACAAGTCTGGGGCCAACGTCCTGACTTTC. This gives the protein CASSYHDKSGANVLTF. This chain uses TRBV28 with TRBJ2-6; D is ambiguous. Germline V gene lookup returns CDR1 MDHEN and CDR2 SYDVKM. The CDR3 spans 16 residues. Trimming cost V 4 bases and J 1 base, with 11 bases left between them.

The V call is TRBV7-2, the J call TRBJ2-3; D gene unclear. Germline V gene sequence: CDR1 SGHTA, CDR2 FQGNSA. V was pared by 1 base and J by 4 bases, with 6 bases between. CDR3 length: 13 amino acids. The CDR3 loop is CASSLGPADTQYF. Here the CDR3 DNA reads TGTGCCAGCAGCTTAGGCCCAGCAGATACGCAGTATTTT.

The chain links TRBV11-2 to TRBJ2-7; the D gene is possibly TRBD2 (6 bases). The germline V and J ends were trimmed by 5 bases and 0 bases, with 11 bases remaining between them. Germline V gene sequence: CDR1 SGHAT, CDR2 FQNNGV. CDR3 length equals 14 residues. DNA of the CDR3: TGTGCCAGCAGCATGAGGGACTCCTCCTACGAGCAGTACTTC. Protein: CASSMRDSSYEQYF.

The chain couples TRBV18 to TRBJ1-1, with 9 bases matching TRBD1. The CDR3 sequence is 17 residues long. Germline CDR1 and CDR2: KGHSH and LQKENI. With V trimmed by 3 bases and J by 0 bases, 8 bases remained unmatched. In nucleotides, the CDR3 is TGTGCCAGCTCACCTGGGACAGGGAATAGGATGAACACTGAAGCTTTCTTT. Protein sequence: CASSPGTGNRMNTEAFF.

V and J are TRBV15 and TRBJ2-1; a weak D match, TRBD2 (6 bases). The V and J ends lost 0 bases and 6 bases respectively, with 15 bases between them. Germline V CDR1 and CDR2: LNHNV, YYDKDF (reference sequence). There are 16 residues in the CDR3. The CDR3 coding sequence is TGTGCCACCAGCAGAGATCGGGACTCCGCGGTCAATGAGCAGTTCTTC. Encoded protein: CATSRDRDSAVNEQFF. Together with reference TRBV15 and TRBJ2-1, the CDR3 gives the full variable domain: DAMVIQNPRYQVTQFGKPVTLSCSQTLNHNVMYWYQQKSSQAPKLLFHYYDKDFNNEADTPDNFQSRRPNTSFCFLDIRSPGLGDTAMYLCATSRDRDSAVNEQFFGPGTRLTVL.

This chain links TRBV10-3 with TRBJ2-7; possibly TRBD2 for D (6 bases). The CDR3 sequence is 15 residues long. The germline V and J ends were trimmed by 0 bases and 0 bases, with 9 bases remaining between them. Germline V CDR1 and CDR2: ENHRY, SYGVKD. The CDR3: CAISESLASSYEQYF. CDR3 nucleotides: TGTGCCATCAGTGAGTCCCTAGCGAGCTCCTACGAGCAGTACTTC.

The rearrangement links TRBV3-1 (or the pseudogene TRBV3-2) to TRBJ2-5; 7 positions agree with TRBD1. The germline V gene encodes CDR1 LGHDT and CDR2 YNNKEL (reference sequence). Trimming removed 4 bases from V and 1 base from J; junction bases left unmatched: 6. The CDR3 spans 15 residues. In DNA form, the CDR3 reads TGTGCCAGCAGCCTACGGACAGGAGGCCAAGAGACCCAGTACTTC. Translation gives CASSLRTGGQETQYF.

The chain combines TRBV10-1 with TRBJ1-1; D uncertain. The V gene's germline CDR1 is WNHNN and CDR2 SYGVQD (reference sequence). The CDR3 is 13 amino acids. V shed 3 bases and J shed 3 bases, with 8 bases lying between them. In nucleotides, the CDR3 is TGCGCCAGCAGTGAACGACTGGACACTGAAGCTTTCTTT. Its translation is CASSERLDTEAFF.

The genes are TRBV6-4 and TRBJ2-2; D remains unclear. The CDR3 length is 13 residues. The V gene lost 4 bases and the J gene lost 6 bases, with 9 bases spanning the gap. The germline V gene has CDR1 MRHNA and CDR2 SNTAGT. The CDR3 DNA is TGTGCCAGCAGTGCGGAGAATCCCGGGGAGCTGTTTTTT. The encoded protein is CASSAENPGELFF.

The chain couples TRBV7-6 to TRBJ1-3; D is undetermined. The CDR3 length is 17 residues. V dropped 0 bases and J dropped 0 bases, with 12 bases sitting between them. The V gene's germline CDR1 is SGHVS and CDR2 FNYEAQ. The CDR3 loop reads CASSLAWSTYSGNTIYF. Written as DNA, the CDR3 is TGTGCCAGCAGCTTAGCGTGGAGTACCTACTCTGGAAACACCATATATTTT.

The chain joins TRBV10-3 to TRBJ1-3; possibly TRBD1 for D (6 bases). The CDR3 sequence is 16 residues long. Germline loops: CDR1 ENHRY, CDR2 SYGVKD. With 6 bases removed from V and 3 bases from J, the gap between germline ends came to 18 bases. The CDR3 coding sequence is TGTGCCATCAGGCTTACCGGGACACGGAATGGAAACACCATATATTTT. Translating it yields CAIRLTGTRNGNTIYF.

J is TRBJ2-5 and V is TRBV10-2, with D possibly matching TRBD2 (6 bases). Per the germline V gene, CDR1 is WSHSY and CDR2 is SAAADI. CDR3 length: 15 residues. V gave up 6 bases and J gave up 0 bases, with 14 bases separating them. CDR3 nucleotide sequence: TGCGCCAGCAGAGGATTCCGGGGGTACCAAGAGACCCAGTACTTC. Translating gives CASRGFRGYQETQYF.

The chain uses TRBV28 and TRBJ2-7; D perhaps matches TRBD1 (5 bases). V lost 3 bases to trimming and J lost 1 base, with 19 bases between them. This CDR3 is built from 17 residues. Germline V gene lookup returns CDR1 MDHEN and CDR2 SYDVKM. The CDR3 here is CASSFLYGLTVSYEQYF. The CDR3 DNA reads as TGTGCCAGCAGTTTCCTGTACGGTTTGACAGTTTCCTACGAGCAGTACTTC.

CDR3 bases: TGTGCCAGCTCACCACCGGGGGGGCTCCAAGAGACCCAGTACTTC. Translating gives CASSPPGGLQETQYF. J is TRBJ2-5 and V is TRBV18; D is perhaps TRBD2 (7 bases). The V end lost 0 bases, the J end lost 1 base, and 9 bases lay between the germline ends. The CDR3 covers 15 residues. Germline V lookup: CDR1 KGHSH, CDR2 LQKENI.

This clone appeared a few times. The rearrangement uses TRBV6-1 and TRBJ2-5, with a possible D match to TRBD2 (6 bases). Germline CDR1 reads MNHNS; CDR2 reads SASEGT. The CDR3 runs to 14 residues. Trimming took off 3 bases at V and 2 bases at J, with 10 bases between the two ends. CDR3 sequence (DNA): TGTGCCAGCAGTGAGTGGGGGAGGCAAGAGACCCAGTACTTC. The encoded protein is CASSEWGRQETQYF.

The V and J genes are TRBV5-1 and TRBJ2-3; D may be TRBD2 (5 bases). The CDR3 has 16 residues. Germline V gene lookup returns CDR1 SGHRS and CDR2 YFSETQ. Trimming pared 4 bases from V and 0 bases from J, leaving 15 bases between. The CDR3 DNA is TGCGCCAGCAGCCATCCTCAGGAGGTTAGCACAGATACGCAGTATTTT. Translation: CASSHPQEVSTDTQYF.

V usage is TRBV28 and J usage is TRBJ1-3; 8 bases are shared with TRBD1. The CDR3 extends over 14 amino acids. CDR1 is MDHEN, CDR2 SYDVKM, per germline. J lost 4 bases, V lost 4 bases, and 3 bases had no gene match. In nucleotides, the CDR3 is TGTGCCAGCAGTTGGGGGGACAGGGGAAACACCATATATTTT. This translates into CASSWGDRGNTIYF.

This clone was counted a single time. The chain recombines TRBV7-2 with TRBJ1-2; TRBD1 aligns across 8 bases. V lost 3 bases and J lost 7; bases outside the gene matches: 7. This CDR3 contains 14 residues. Per germline, CDR1 SGHTA and CDR2 FQGNSA. The CDR3 DNA reads TGTGCCAGCAGCTTGGGTCAGGGGGCAGGTGGCTACACCTTC. Its protein product is CASSLGQGAGGYTF.

The chain combines TRBV28 with TRBJ1-1; 9 bases align to TRBD1. Germline CDR1 is MDHEN and CDR2 is SYDVKM. With V trimmed by 3 bases and J by 8 bases, 10 bases remained unmatched. The CDR3 has 15 amino acids. The CDR3 DNA sequence: TGTGCCAGCAGTTTTGTAGGACAGGGGTCAAGAGAAGCTTTCTTT. Translating it yields CASSFVGQGSREAFF.

The V gene is TRBV11-3, the J gene TRBJ2-1, with 8 bases aligning to TRBD2. The CDR3 runs 15 residues. With 5 bases clipped from V and 6 bases from J, the junction kept 9 bases outside the gene matches. Looked up from germline, CDR1 is SGHNT and CDR2 is YENEEA. CDR3 protein: CASSLSGSGGNEQFF. CDR3 coding DNA: TGTGCCAGCAGCCTGAGCGGGAGCGGGGGCAATGAGCAGTTCTTC.

The chain carries TRBV6-5 and TRBJ1-3, with D maybe TRBD1 (5 bases). The CDR3 spans 15 residues. The V end was cut by 3 bases, the J end by 0 bases, with 9 bases between. CDR1 is MNHEY and CDR2 is SVGAGI in the germline V gene. The CDR3, as DNA: TGTGCCAGCAGTTATGACAGCTCCTCTGGAAACACCATATATTTT. Translated, it gives CASSYDSSSGNTIYF.

This clone was recorded only once. The rearrangement joins TRBV7-9 to TRBJ1-2; 7 positions match TRBD1. The V gene's germline CDR1 is SEHNR and CDR2 FQNEAQ (reference sequence). V shed 5 bases and J 8 bases; nucleotides not matched to a gene: 17. The CDR3 totals 16 residues. This CDR3 reads CASSLIGDETGVGYTF. The CDR3 nucleotides read TGTGCCAGCAGCCTGATAGGCGACGAAACAGGGGTAGGCTACACCTTC.

The chain combines TRBV12-3 or TRBV12-4 with TRBJ1-4; no firm D call. This CDR3 region has 12 residues. V was clipped by 7 bases and J by 7 bases, with 10 bases between them. CDR3: CASTIYTEKLFF. The CDR3 DNA reads TGTGCCAGCACCATTTACACTGAAAAACTGTTTTTT.

This clone turned up a few times. The chain carries TRBV20-1 and TRBJ1-5; possible D gene TRBD1, 6 bases. The V end lost 3 bases, the J end lost 5 bases, and 8 bases lay between the germline ends. CDR1 is DFQATT, CDR2 SNEGSKA, per germline (reference sequence). This CDR3 has 12 amino acids. In nucleotides, the CDR3 is TGCAGTGCTAGTCGACAGGATCAGCCCCAGCATTTT. Translation gives CSASRQDQPQHF.